This record concerns one T cell receptor beta chain sequence. The target antigen is unknown. The data derive from a study of blood T cells in healthy people across ages. V lost 1 base, J lost 5 bases, and 7 bases stayed unmatched. The V gene's germline CDR1 is SGHRS and CDR2 YFSETQ. The CDR3 is 15 amino acids. Study findings and constraints: Long-lived donors exceeded aged donors in naive CD4+ cells and diversity.

Then a second PCR, running roughly 7 to 11 cycles, was carried out with a sample-barcoded 5' primer and a J-beta primer mix. TCRdb re-derived calls from the 5' RACE reads in MiXCR, one entry per CDR3 protein. The sample lists 1 million or so distinct CDR3 sequences; 35% to 55% were seen once. This clonotype was obtained from a woman aged 55-70 years in good health. The sample consisted of blood. The J gene is TRBJ1-1, the V gene TRBV5-1; 8 nucleotides line up with TRBD1. In DNA, the CDR3 is TGCGCCAGCAGCTTGTCAGGGGGCTACGGGACTGAAGCTTTCTTT. The encoded protein is CASSLSGGYGTEAFF. Full variable domain (rest looked up from reference TRBV5-1 and TRBJ1-1): KAGVTQTPRYLIKTRGQQVTLSCSPISGHRSVSWYQQTPGQGLQFLFEYFSETQRNKGNFPGRFSGRQFSNSRSEMNVSTLELGDSALYLCASSLSGGYGTEAFFGQGTRLTVV.